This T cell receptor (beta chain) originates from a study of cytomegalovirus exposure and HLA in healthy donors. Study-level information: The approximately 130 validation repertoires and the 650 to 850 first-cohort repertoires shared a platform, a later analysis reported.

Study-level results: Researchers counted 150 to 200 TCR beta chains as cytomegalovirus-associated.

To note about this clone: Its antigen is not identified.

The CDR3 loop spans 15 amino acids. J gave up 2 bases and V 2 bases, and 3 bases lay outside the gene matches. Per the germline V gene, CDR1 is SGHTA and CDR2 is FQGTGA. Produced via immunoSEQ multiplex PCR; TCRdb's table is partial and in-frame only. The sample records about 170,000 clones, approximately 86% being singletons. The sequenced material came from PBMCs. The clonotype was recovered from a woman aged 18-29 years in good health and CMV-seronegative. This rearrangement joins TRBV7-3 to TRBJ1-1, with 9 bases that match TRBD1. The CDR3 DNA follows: TGTGCCAGCAGCTTACCGGGACAGGGAAACACTGAAGCTTTCTTT. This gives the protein CASSLPGQGNTEAFF.